The 31 T cell receptor beta chains below were found in one sample sequenced in a study of cytomegalovirus exposure and HLA in healthy donors. Primers: 60 Vbeta forward and 13 Jbeta reverse. The assay was immunoSEQ multiplex PCR, and TCRdb's table has in-frame clones only and misses some. The sample contains approximately 280,000 clones, 80% to 90% of which appear only once. The sample was PBMCs. The source is a man aged 35 to 55 in good health and CMV-seropositive.

This chain uses TRBV6-5 with TRBJ1-1; D is uncertain. V shed 7 bases and J shed 7 bases, with 19 bases lying between them. The CDR3 runs to 14 residues. Germline CDR1 MNHEY, CDR2 SVGAGI. The DNA of the CDR3 is TGTGCCAGCAAACGGGCGGGTATGTCGGGTGAAGCTTTCTTT. Encoded protein: CASKRAGMSGEAFF.

This clone appeared a few times. This sequence joins TRBV5-1 and TRBJ2-1; no reliable D call. Trimming took off 5 bases at V and 3 bases at J, with 15 bases between the two ends. Germline loops: CDR1 SGHRS, CDR2 YFSETQ. This CDR3 region has 15 residues. CDR3 residues: CASSLGTAVYNEQFF. The CDR3 DNA follows: TGCGCCAGCAGTTTAGGTACAGCCGTCTACAATGAGCAGTTCTTC. Variable domain in full (rest from reference TRBV5-1 and TRBJ2-1): KAGVTQTPRYLIKTRGQQVTLSCSPISGHRSVSWYQQTPGQGLQFLFEYFSETQRNKGNFPGRFSGRQFSNSRSEMNVSTLELGDSALYLCASSLGTAVYNEQFFGPGTRLTVL.

The gene calls are TRBV28 and TRBJ2-7; 7 nucleotides line up with TRBD1. The CDR3 consists of 15 residues. J was trimmed by 5 bases and V by 4 bases; bases with no gene match: 11. In germline, CDR1 is MDHEN, CDR2 SYDVKM. CDR3 DNA sequence: TGTGCCAGCAGTTCCTTGACAGGGAATGGGAACGAGCAGTACTTC. It specifies CASSSLTGNGNEQYF.

This clone was observed once. The chain couples TRBV2 to TRBJ2-5, with a possible D match to TRBD2 (6 bases). CDR1 and CDR2 from the germline V gene are SNHLY and FYNNEI. V lost 0 bases and J lost 7, with 18 bases in between. CDR3 length equals 16 residues. Here the CDR3 reads CASSEASRGLPGTQYF. Here the CDR3 DNA reads TGTGCCAGCAGTGAAGCTTCTCGGGGACTTCCAGGGACCCAGTACTTC.

This clone was detected once. The chain has TRBV10-3 and TRBJ1-5, with 7 bases lining up with TRBD1. The germline V gene encodes CDR1 ENHRY and CDR2 SYGVKD. Trimming cost V 3 bases and J 0 bases; bases outside gene matches: 5. This CDR3 has 16 residues. The CDR3 is CAISDLQGGSNQPQHF. The CDR3 DNA reads as TGTGCCATCAGTGATTTGCAGGGGGGTAGCAATCAGCCCCAGCATTTT.

This clone occurred once. The chain carries TRBV27 and TRBJ2-7, with 7 nucleotides matching TRBD1. Per the germline V gene, CDR1 is MNHEY and CDR2 is SMNVEV (reference sequence). The V segment lost 2 bases and the J segment 3 bases; nucleotides outside the gene matches: 7. The CDR3 has 15 residues. The CDR3 nucleotides read TGTGCCAGCAGTTTAAGACGGGACAGCTACTACGAGCAGTACTTC. Residues: CASSLRRDSYYEQYF.

V gene TRBV7-8 combines with J gene TRBJ2-2, with TRBD2 matching over 7 bases. J was trimmed by 5 bases and V by 1 base; bases with no gene match: 16. This CDR3 comprises 19 residues. Germline V gene data show CDR1 as SGHVS and CDR2 as FQNEAQ. Here the CDR3 DNA reads TGTGCCAGCAGCTTAGAAGGGACTGGGGCGGGAGTCAATACCGGGGAGCTGTTTTTT. This gives the protein CASSLEGTGAGVNTGELFF.

In DNA form, the CDR3 reads TGTGCCAGCAGCTCCGGGACAGGTAAATACAATGAGCAGTTCTTC. Protein product: CASSSGTGKYNEQFF. J is TRBJ2-1 and V is TRBV7-9; 8 nucleotides align to TRBD1. The CDR3 runs to 15 residues. Germline V gene lookup returns CDR1 SEHNR and CDR2 FQNEAQ (reference sequence). The trim removed 4 bases at V and 4 bases at J, leaving 6 bases unmatched.

The chain employs TRBV2 and TRBJ2-1; TRBD2 matches at 7 bases. Germline CDR1 SNHLY, CDR2 FYNNEI. The CDR3 is made up of 18 amino acids. With 1 base clipped from V and 7 bases from J, the junction kept 16 bases outside the gene matches. The CDR3 sequence is CASSEDRRESLNWNEQFF. The CDR3, as DNA: TGTGCCAGCAGTGAAGATCGGCGGGAGTCCCTAAATTGGAATGAGCAGTTCTTC.

The V and J genes are TRBV7-8 and TRBJ2-1, with a tentative D call TRBD1 (6 bases). The CDR3 consists of 18 residues. In germline, CDR1 is SGHVS, CDR2 FQNEAQ. The V end was cut by 1 base, the J end by 8 bases, with 24 bases between. The CDR3 is CASSLVFRGRKVDDEQFF. The CDR3 coding sequence is TGTGCCAGCAGCTTAGTCTTCAGGGGAAGGAAGGTGGACGATGAGCAGTTCTTC.

The chain is built from TRBV5-4 and TRBJ2-2; TRBD2 aligns across 10 bases. Germline V gene data show CDR1 as SGHNT and CDR2 as YYREEE (reference sequence). CDR3 length equals 16 residues. The junction had 9 bases not matched to a gene; V was cut back by 3 bases and J by 7 bases. CDR3 coding DNA: TGTGCCAGCAGCTCTCAGCGGGAGGGCCTGGACGGGGAGCTGTTTTTT. This translates into CASSSQREGLDGELFF.

V and J are TRBV28 and TRBJ2-1; a possible D gene is TRBD2 (5 bases). Per germline, CDR1 MDHEN and CDR2 SYDVKM. The CDR3 runs to 14 residues. V dropped 7 bases and J dropped 2 bases, with 12 bases sitting between them. The CDR3 reads CASTPDGAYNEQFF. The CDR3 DNA is TGTGCCAGCACCCCTGACGGGGCCTACAATGAGCAGTTCTTC.

The rearrangement joins TRBV27 to TRBJ1-4; perhaps TRBD1 as D (6 bases). The CDR3 covers 14 residues. The V end lost 4 bases, the J end lost 7 bases, and 13 bases lay between the germline ends. CDR1 and CDR2 (germline): MNHEY, SMNVEV (reference sequence). In DNA form, the CDR3 reads TGTGCCAGCAGTTGGGTACAGGGCGGTGAAAAACTGTTTTTT. It yields the protein CASSWVQGGEKLFF.

The chain combines TRBV9 with TRBJ2-7, with 9 bases aligning to TRBD1. The CDR3 runs to 15 residues. V trimming: 0 bases; J trimming: 5 bases; junction bases outside the gene matches: 6. CDR1 is SGDLS, CDR2 YYNGEE, per germline. CDR3 nucleotides: TGTGCCAGCAGCGTAGCGGGACAGGGTCCCCACGAGCAGTACTTC. Its protein product is CASSVAGQGPHEQYF.

On this clone itself: Within the sample, other DNA sequences also encode this same CDR3. The rearrangement uses TRBV28 and TRBJ1-2, with 7 bases identical to TRBD1. Trimming cost V 4 bases and J 8 bases; bases outside gene matches: 4. This CDR3 has 12 residues. Germline V lookup: CDR1 MDHEN, CDR2 SYDVKM. In DNA, the CDR3 is TGTGCCAGCAGTTCAGGGGGAAGGGGCTACACCTTC. Translated: CASSSGGRGYTF.

The chain recombines TRBV28 with TRBJ2-1, with 9 bases fitting TRBD2. V gave up 8 bases and J gave up 11 bases; unmatched junction bases: 13. This CDR3 has 14 amino acids. Per germline, CDR1 MDHEN and CDR2 SYDVKM. The CDR3, as DNA: TGTGCCAGCCGTAGCGGGAGAGGTGAGATTAAGCAGTTCTTC. Protein: CASRSGRGEIKQFF.

The rearrangement links TRBV10-1 to TRBJ2-3, with TRBD1 matching 7 bases. V lost 2 bases, J lost 0 bases, and 5 bases stayed unmatched. The CDR3 extends over 16 amino acids. Germline CDR1 and CDR2: WNHNN and SYGVQD (reference sequence). The CDR3 sequence: CASSESAGGSTDTQYF. Here the CDR3 DNA reads TGCGCCAGCAGTGAGAGTGCAGGGGGTAGCACAGATACGCAGTATTTT.

This chain uses TRBV5-6 with TRBJ2-3; TRBD1 matches 10 bases. Germline CDR1 SGHDT, CDR2 YYEEEE. This CDR3 has 16 amino acids. V trimming: 0 bases; J trimming: 3 bases; junction bases outside the gene matches: 4. Here the CDR3 DNA reads TGTGCCAGCAGCTTGGCCGTGGACAGGGGGACAGATACGCAGTATTTT. Protein product: CASSLAVDRGTDTQYF.

The chain joins TRBV5-1 to TRBJ2-5; 7 bases align to TRBD1. Germline CDR1 is SGHRS and CDR2 is YFSETQ. V lost 3 bases and J lost 4; bases outside the gene matches: 3. This CDR3 comprises 13 residues. CDR3 loop: CASSSRTGETQYF. The CDR3 DNA reads TGCGCCAGCAGCTCGCGGACAGGAGAGACCCAGTACTTC. The variable domain in full, completed from reference TRBV5-1 and TRBJ2-5, reads KAGVTQTPRYLIKTRGQQVTLSCSPISGHRSVSWYQQTPGQGLQFLFEYFSETQRNKGNFPGRFSGRQFSNSRSEMNVSTLELGDSALYLCASSSRTGETQYFGPGTRLLVL.

V is TRBV10-2 and J is TRBJ2-7, with D possibly being TRBD2 (6 bases). The germline V gene has CDR1 WSHSY and CDR2 SAAADI. V lost 4 bases, J lost 3 bases, and 16 bases lay in between. This CDR3 is built from 15 residues. Here the CDR3 DNA reads TGCGCCAGCAGTGTACCTGAGGAGGGCCTCTACGAGCAGTACTTC. This sequence encodes CASSVPEEGLYEQYF.

This sequence joins TRBV19 and TRBJ1-2; TRBD1 might be the D (6 bases). The CDR3 runs to 11 residues. The V end was cut by 3 bases, the J end by 7 bases, with 6 bases between. Germline lookup yields CDR1 LNHDA and CDR2 SQIVND (reference sequence). CDR3 loop: CASSIRGGYTF. CDR3 sequence (DNA): TGTGCCAGTAGTATCAGGGGTGGCTACACCTTC.

The DNA for the CDR3 is TGTGCCAGCAGCGCCTTCGGACAGATGAACACCGGGGAGCTGTTTTTT. Protein sequence: CASSAFGQMNTGELFF. This sequence joins TRBV9 and TRBJ2-2, with D possibly matching TRBD1 (6 bases). Germline CDR1 SGDLS, CDR2 YYNGEE. This CDR3 spans 16 amino acids. Trimming stripped 3 bases from V and 1 base from J, with 13 bases between.

The rearrangement links TRBV9 to TRBJ1-2; 10 bases are a match to TRBD1. Looked up from germline, CDR1 is SGDLS and CDR2 is YYNGEE. This CDR3 contains 18 residues. Trimming at V came to 0 bases and at J to 3 bases, leaving 11 bases not matched to a gene. The CDR3 DNA follows: TGTGCCAGCAGCGTAGAACCCCGTCCCGGGACAGGGGACTATGGCTACACCTTC. Translating it yields CASSVEPRPGTGDYGYTF.

The table lists this clone with a count of one. The chain recombines TRBV29-1 with TRBJ2-2, with D perhaps matching TRBD1 (6 bases). The CDR3 covers 15 residues. The germline V and J ends were trimmed by 6 bases and 0 bases, with 14 bases remaining between them. CDR1 is SQVTM, CDR2 ANQGSEA, per germline. The DNA for the CDR3 is TGCAGCGTCGCCGGGACATTTGCGAACACCGGGGAGCTGTTTTTT. Protein: CSVAGTFANTGELFF.

The chain couples TRBV6-5 to TRBJ2-5; D possibly corresponds to TRBD1 (5 bases). Trimming removed 0 bases at V and 2 bases at J, with 10 bases between. Germline CDR1 reads MNHEY; CDR2 reads SVGAGI. The CDR3 extends over 15 amino acids. CDR3 sequence (DNA): TGTGCCAGCAGTTACTCGTGGGGCGATCAAGAGACCCAGTACTTC. As protein: CASSYSWGDQETQYF.

V gene TRBV7-3 combines with J gene TRBJ1-5, with TRBD1 identical over 9 bases. The V gene's germline CDR1 is SGHTA and CDR2 FQGTGA. Unmatched junction bases numbered 0, after V lost 1 base and J lost 2 bases. The CDR3 totals 15 residues. The DNA for the CDR3 is TGTGCCAGCAGCTTAAGACAGGGGGGCAATCAGCCCCAGCATTTT. Protein: CASSLRQGGNQPQHF.

The rearrangement uses TRBV18 and TRBJ1-1; D gene uncertain. The CDR3 is 13 amino acids. Trimming stripped 3 bases from V and 5 bases from J, with 10 bases between. CDR1 is KGHSH and CDR2 is LQKENI in the germline V gene. CDR3 amino acids: CASSPTQETEAFF. The CDR3 DNA reads TGTGCCAGCTCACCCACCCAGGAAACTGAAGCTTTCTTT.

In its sample, this clone was seen once. This chain uses TRBV5-1 with TRBJ2-2; 10 positions agree with TRBD2. The CDR3 contains 15 residues. The germline V gene encodes CDR1 SGHRS and CDR2 YFSETQ. Trimming at V came to 5 bases and at J to 6 bases, leaving 7 bases not matched to a gene. As DNA, the CDR3 is TGCGCCAGCAGATTCCAGCGGGAGGGCCCCGGGGAGCTGTTTTTT. This codes for CASRFQREGPGELFF.

This rearrangement joins TRBV5-4 to TRBJ2-7, with TRBD2 identical over 10 bases. Germline-derived CDR1 and CDR2 are SGHNT and YYREEE (reference sequence). The CDR3 extends over 15 amino acids. V lost 5 bases to trimming and J lost 0 bases; unmatched junction nucleotides: 5. The CDR3 DNA follows: TGTGCCAGCAGAGGAGCGGGAGGGAGCTCCTACGAGCAGTACTTC. This gives the protein CASRGAGGSSYEQYF.

This chain joins TRBV6-1 and TRBJ2-1, with 7 bases matching TRBD2. J was trimmed by 3 bases and V by 1 base; bases with no gene match: 0. The CDR3 sequence is 14 residues long. The V gene's germline CDR1 is MNHNS and CDR2 SASEGT. This chain's CDR3 is CASSEGTSYNEQFF. CDR3 DNA: TGTGCCAGCAGTGAAGGGACTAGCTACAATGAGCAGTTCTTC.

The V and J genes are TRBV5-4 and TRBJ2-1; D might be TRBD2 (6 bases). V lost 0 bases and J 4 bases, leaving 8 bases between the germline ends. The CDR3 contains 14 residues. CDR1 SGHNT and CDR2 YYREEE come from the germline V gene (reference sequence). The chain's CDR3 is CASSLAGTYNEQFF. The CDR3 DNA sequence: TGTGCCAGCAGCTTGGCGGGGACTTACAATGAGCAGTTCTTC.